One T cell receptor beta chain is described in this entry. Its antigen is currently unknown. Sample-barcoded 5' priming and a J-beta primer mix drove a second PCR of about 6 to 12 cycles. TCRdb re-called the 5' RACE reads through MiXCR, storing one row per CDR3 protein. The sample has hundreds of thousands of distinct CDR3 sequences, under 30% seen once. Germline CDR1 SGHDN, CDR2 FVKESK. The CDR3 length is 15 residues. The data were taken from a study of blood T cells in healthy people across ages. Study results and caveats: Naive T cell percentage showed a strong correlation with the diversity of TCR beta.

A further study also used this sample, focusing on T cells of mothers and their children. That source reports: In this cohort, donors were a few healthy Caucasian mothers plus their six children.

Sequencing was done on a sample of blood. The origin of this receptor is a boy younger than 18 in good health. The rearrangement links TRBV14 to TRBJ2-7; tentatively, D is TRBD1 (6 bases). Matching the DNA end better, TRBJ2-1 makes the J call doubtful. For the CDR3, the DNA is TGTGCCAGCAGCGCCACAGGGATTTCCCTCAATGAGCAGTTCTTC. Amino acid sequence: CASSATGISLNEQFF.